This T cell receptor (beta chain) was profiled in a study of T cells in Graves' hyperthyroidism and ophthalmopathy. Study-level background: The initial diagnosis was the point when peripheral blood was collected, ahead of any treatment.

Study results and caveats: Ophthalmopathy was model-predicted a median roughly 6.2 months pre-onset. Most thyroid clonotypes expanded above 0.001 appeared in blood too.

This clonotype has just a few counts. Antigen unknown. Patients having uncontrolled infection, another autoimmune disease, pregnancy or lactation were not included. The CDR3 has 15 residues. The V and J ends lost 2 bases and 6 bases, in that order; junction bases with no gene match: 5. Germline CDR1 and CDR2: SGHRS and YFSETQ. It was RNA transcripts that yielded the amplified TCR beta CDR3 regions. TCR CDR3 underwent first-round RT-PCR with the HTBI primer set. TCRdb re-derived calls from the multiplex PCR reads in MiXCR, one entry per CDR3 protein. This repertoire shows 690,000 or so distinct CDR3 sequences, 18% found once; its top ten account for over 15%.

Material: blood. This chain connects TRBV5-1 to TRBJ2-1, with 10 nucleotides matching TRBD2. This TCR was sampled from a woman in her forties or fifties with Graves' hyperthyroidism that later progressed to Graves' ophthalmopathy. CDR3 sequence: CASSFKRGGLNEQFF. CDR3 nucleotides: TGCGCCAGCAGCTTCAAGCGGGGGGGCCTCAATGAGCAGTTCTTC.